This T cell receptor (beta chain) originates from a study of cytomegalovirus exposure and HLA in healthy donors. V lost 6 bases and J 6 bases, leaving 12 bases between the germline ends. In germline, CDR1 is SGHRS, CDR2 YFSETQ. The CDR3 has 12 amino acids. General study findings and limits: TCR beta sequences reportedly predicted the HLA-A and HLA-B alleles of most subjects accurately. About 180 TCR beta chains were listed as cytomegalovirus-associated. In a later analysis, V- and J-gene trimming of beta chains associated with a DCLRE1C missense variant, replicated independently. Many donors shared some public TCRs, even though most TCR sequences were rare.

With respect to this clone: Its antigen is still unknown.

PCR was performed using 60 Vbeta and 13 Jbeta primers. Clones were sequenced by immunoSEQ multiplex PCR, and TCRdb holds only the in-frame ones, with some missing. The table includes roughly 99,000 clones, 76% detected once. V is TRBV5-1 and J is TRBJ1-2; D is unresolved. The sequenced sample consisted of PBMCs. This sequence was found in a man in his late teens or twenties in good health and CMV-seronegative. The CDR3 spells CASTRGVDGYTF. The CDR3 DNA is TGCGCCAGCACCCGGGGAGTAGATGGCTACACCTTC.